This entry features one TCR beta chain sequence. Its antigen is still unknown. Naive CD8 cells lacked CD45RO, underwent positive selection for CCR7 and left out terminally differentiated effector memory CD45RA+ cells. As handled by the study authors: ImmunoSEQ junction-only sequences lacked quality scores, so their filtering differed. Using immunoSEQ multiplex PCR, the repertoire was profiled, and TCRdb retains in-frame clones only, with some absent. V, J and clone size derive from that table, while D and trimming were established from the DNA sequence. This sample yields about 2,100,000 clones, of which roughly 91% are seen a single time; about 1.8% belongs to the top ten. The sample is drawn from a study of shared clonotypes between healthy human individuals. Findings and caveats of the study: Clonotype sharing among the donors was expected to vary with sequencing depth.

Germline V CDR1 and CDR2: SGHTA, FQGNSA. CDR3 length: 17 amino acids. V was clipped by 1 base and J by 3 bases; unmatched bases: 12. The genes are TRBV7-2 and TRBJ2-7; TRBD2 agrees at 7 bases. This sequence was found in a man aged 18 to 30 in good health. Some clones in this sample may be carry-over from other donors' samples. Sequenced: naive CD8+ T cells from PBMCs. The CDR3 reads CASSLGGMGGADYEQYF. The CDR3 DNA reads TGTGCCAGCAGCTTAGGGGGTATGGGAGGGGCCGACTACGAGCAGTACTTC.